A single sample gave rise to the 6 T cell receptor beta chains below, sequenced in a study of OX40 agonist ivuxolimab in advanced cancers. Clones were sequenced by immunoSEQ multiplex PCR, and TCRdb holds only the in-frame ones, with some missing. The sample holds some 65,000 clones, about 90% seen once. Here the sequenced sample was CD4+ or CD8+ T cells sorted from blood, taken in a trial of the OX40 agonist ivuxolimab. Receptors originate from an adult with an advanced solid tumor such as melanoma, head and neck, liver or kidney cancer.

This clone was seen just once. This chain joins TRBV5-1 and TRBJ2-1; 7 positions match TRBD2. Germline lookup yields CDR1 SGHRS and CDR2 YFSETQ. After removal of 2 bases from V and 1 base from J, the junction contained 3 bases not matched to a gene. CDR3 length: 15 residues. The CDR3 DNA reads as TGCGCCAGCAGCTTCGGGACTACTTCCTACAATGAGCAGTTCTTC. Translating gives CASSFGTTSYNEQFF.

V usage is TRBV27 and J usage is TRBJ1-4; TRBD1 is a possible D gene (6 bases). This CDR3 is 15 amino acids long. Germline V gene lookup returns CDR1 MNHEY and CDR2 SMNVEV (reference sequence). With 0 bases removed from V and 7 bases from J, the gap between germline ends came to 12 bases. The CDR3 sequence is CASSLSRGGSEKLFF. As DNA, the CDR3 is TGTGCCAGCAGTTTATCGAGGGGGGGATCTGAAAAACTGTTTTTT.

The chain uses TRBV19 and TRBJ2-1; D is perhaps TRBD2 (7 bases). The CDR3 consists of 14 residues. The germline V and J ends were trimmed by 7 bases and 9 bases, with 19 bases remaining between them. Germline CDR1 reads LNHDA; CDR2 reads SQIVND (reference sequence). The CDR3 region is CASKRGGGSGEQFF. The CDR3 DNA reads TGTGCCAGTAAGAGGGGGGGCGGGAGTGGTGAGCAGTTCTTC.

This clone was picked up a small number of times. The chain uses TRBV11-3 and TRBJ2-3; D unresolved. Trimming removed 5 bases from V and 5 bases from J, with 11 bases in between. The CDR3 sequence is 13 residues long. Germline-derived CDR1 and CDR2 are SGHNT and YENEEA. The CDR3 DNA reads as TGTGCCAGCAGCGGTTATATCGGAGATACGCAGTATTTT. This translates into CASSGYIGDTQYF.

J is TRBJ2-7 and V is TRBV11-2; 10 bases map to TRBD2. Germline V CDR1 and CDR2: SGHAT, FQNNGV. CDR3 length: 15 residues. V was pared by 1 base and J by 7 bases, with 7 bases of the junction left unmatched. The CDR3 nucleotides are TGTGCCAGCAGCTTAGTCCTAGCGGGAGCGGGGGAGCAGTACTTC. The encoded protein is CASSLVLAGAGEQYF.

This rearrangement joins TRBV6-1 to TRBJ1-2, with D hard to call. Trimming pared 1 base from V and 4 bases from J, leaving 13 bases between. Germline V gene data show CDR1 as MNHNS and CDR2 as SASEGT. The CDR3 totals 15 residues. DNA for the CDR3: TGTGCCAGCAGTGAAGATGCTGCGCGGTTCTATGGCTACACCTTC. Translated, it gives CASSEDAARFYGYTF.